Included here is one T cell receptor (beta chain) sequence, with context. This record belongs to a study of blood T cell repertoires in COVID-19. Study-wide context: Spain, Italy and the United States supplied samples that represented acute and convalescent COVID-19.

As handled by the study authors: The assay estimated nucleated cells by amplifying reference gene primers. TCRdb keeps only in-frame clones here, not all; method: immunoSEQ multiplex PCR. V, J and clone size are taken as reported in that table, and D and trimming were inferred from the DNA itself. This sample yields around 26,000 clones, of which roughly nine tenths are seen a single time; roughly 2.5% belongs to the top ten. What was sequenced was peripheral blood. The origin of this receptor is a human donor in a cohort sampled during active COVID-19.

CDR3 region: CASSPNTGRDQPQHF. The CDR3 nucleotides are TGTGCCAGCTCACCAAATACAGGACGAGATCAGCCCCAGCATTTT. V usage is TRBV18 and J usage is TRBJ1-5, with D perhaps matching TRBD1 (5 bases). V dropped 2 bases and J dropped 5 bases, with 13 bases sitting between them. The CDR3 consists of 15 residues. Germline V gives CDR1 KGHSH, CDR2 LQKENI.